This TCR beta chain was found in a study of spatial heterogeneity in lung cancer. Across the whole study: Across tumor regions, counts of TCR transcripts showed a strong correlation with a T cell module score derived from matched bulk RNA-seq.

Study-level results: Expanded intratumoral alpha and beta TCR counts tracked tumor mutation counts.

Time point reported: sample taken at primary tumor resection. Sequencing was performed on whole RNA extracted from tumor and nontumor lung tissue, or from frozen PBMC, and the material was left unsorted. TCRdb redid the calling of the 5' RACE reads with MiXCR, one entry per CDR3 protein. The sample yields just under 9,500 distinct CDR3 sequences, about 8.1% seen once. This CDR3 is 13 amino acids long. V dropped 0 bases and J dropped 8 bases, with 8 bases sitting between them. The germline gives CDR1 MGHRA, CDR2 YSYEKL. Many counts were recorded for this clonotype. Its antigen is as yet unknown. Specimen: lung tumor tissue, collected at surgery. This sequence was found in a male donor with early-stage non-small cell lung cancer. The V and J genes are TRBV4-1 and TRBJ2-4, with a weak D call TRBD1 (5 bases). CDR3 DNA sequence: TGCGCCAGCAGCCAAGATCAGGGTTACATTCAGTACTTC. It encodes CASSQDQGYIQYF.